Described below is a single TCR beta chain sequence and its context. The antigen remains unidentified. As defined, naive CD8 cells were CD45RO-negative and positively selected for CCR7, with terminally differentiated effector memory CD45RA+ cells excluded. This entry comes from a study of shared clonotypes between healthy human individuals. V lost 3 bases and J 6 bases, leaving 6 bases between the germline ends. The CDR3 runs 11 residues. CDR1 and CDR2 (germline): SGHTS, YDEGEE. Assay used: immunoSEQ multiplex PCR; TCRdb lists only in-frame clones, some missing. The repertoire holds some 2 million clones, over 85% seen once, with less than 1.5% in the top ten. Points from the study as a whole: Non-shared clonotypes showed lower generation probabilities than clonotypes common to all four donors.

The clonotype comes from a man aged 18 to 29 in good health. The sequenced material came from naive CD8+ T cells sorted from blood. The chain links TRBV5-8 to TRBJ1-1, with D hard to call. CDR3 sequence reads: CASSWAPEAFF. The DNA for the CDR3 is TGTGCCAGCAGCTGGGCTCCTGAAGCTTTCTTT.